A selection of T cell receptor beta chains follows, all from one sample in a study of Graves' ophthalmopathy and Graves' hyperthyroidism. MiXCR, applied by TCRdb to the multiplex PCR reads, yields one record per CDR3 protein. The repertoire holds roughly 400,000 distinct CDR3 sequences, with just over 15% as singletons. Sequenced input: peripheral blood. These receptors all come from a woman between 18 and 29 years old with stable Graves' hyperthyroidism. CDR3s include the opening cysteine and the closing phenylalanine or tryptophan.

v_gene,CDR3aa
TRBV9,CASKTGNTGELFF
TRBV10-3,CAISEPGTSGAYEQYF
TRBV12-3/TRBV12-4,CASRSPGTQYF
TRBV19,CASSMGQSSNQPQHF
TRBV6-1,CASSEILGAFF
TRBV2,CASMLDGPNQPQHF
TRBV19,CASNPRGNTEAFF
TRBV12-3/TRBV12-4,CASSFQGPGYEQYF
TRBV5-1,CASSLTGPKRGYTF
TRBV24-1,CATSDTGLSPLHF
TRBV27,CASSSPPGMNTGELFF
TRBV12-3/TRBV12-4,CASSVTGYAKTQYF
TRBV6-1,CASRRPTGAIGYTF
TRBV7-2,CASSPTESSGNTIYF
TRBV7-2,CASSLDSPEAFF
TRBV7-6,CASSLGAHQPQHF
TRBV12-3/TRBV12-4,CASSLDRAGPQHF
TRBV7-3,CASSFPGQGKYSNQPQHF
TRBV6-5,CASSPGGGVNYGYTF
TRBV19,CASSRGTGASGANVLTF
TRBV12-3/TRBV12-4,CAISLAMGRQETQYF
TRBV25-1,CASSGQQDNYGYTF
TRBV6-5,CASSYLSTGPPGHGYTF
TRBV20-1,CSAPDKGVPNTEAFF
TRBV6-1,CASTSGGVQETQYF
TRBV24-1,CATSDLTSKETQYF
TRBV11-2,CASSLSPGGMDTQYF
TRBV19,CASSILRGEETQYF
TRBV6-5,CASSFHTGEAFF
TRBV7-2,CASSTQGNTIYF
TRBV6-1,CATSPRDISLTFF
TRBV5-4,CASSSQGADGYTF
TRBV11-3,CASSLVRGNRELFF
TRBV11-2,CASTLRQGVSYEQYF
TRBV18,CASFGDGYTEAFF
TRBV15,CATSRDPGTGISIKYF
TRBV15,CATSRDFGQGDQYF
TRBV20-1,CSATVEAVNHQPQHF
TRBV12-3/TRBV12-4,CASHFGDRGLGEQYF
TRBV27,CASSSDLLGYTF
TRBV10-3,CAISGIGAGTGMNTEAFF